This TCR beta chain was observed in a study of T-cell memory formation after mild COVID-19. Study-level background: Most TCR clusters belonged to a single donor.

Constant-segment primers were used for 5'RACE, and the resulting TCR alpha and TCR beta cDNA libraries carried sample barcodes and UMIs. TCRdb fed the 5' RACE reads into MiXCR, producing one record per CDR3 protein. The top ten clones hold roughly 14% of a sample with a few hundred thousand distinct CDR3 sequences, 25% to 30% of them seen once. As to this clonotype: As yet, its antigen is unknown.

Study outcomes and limitations: Some clones that responded were present in memory (sampled pre-infection), which suggests cross-reactive memory joined.

Germline CDR1 is DFQATT and CDR2 is SNEGSKA (reference sequence). Trimming took 5 bases from V and 3 from J, leaving 4 bases between them. There are 10 residues in the CDR3. The chain links TRBV20-1 to TRBJ2-5, with no clear D. This TCR was recovered from an adult woman who had mild COVID-19 (a few samples of this study predate the infection). Cell type and time point are not known. Sequencing used PBMCs or a T cell subset sorted from them (not recorded which). The CDR3 region is CSAAEETQYF. The CDR3 bases are TGCAGTGCTGCGGAAGAGACCCAGTACTTC.